This TCR beta chain was observed in a study of PD-1 blockade in classical Hodgkin lymphoma. Generated by immunoSEQ multiplex PCR, the TCRdb table keeps only in-frame clones and is missing some. Among 29,000 or so clones listed, 60% to 75% were seen once. Every patient relapsed after autologous stem cell transplantation, and brentuximab vedotin exposure varied. This CDR3 is built from 13 residues. The V end lost 8 bases, the J end lost 5 bases, and 15 bases lay between the germline ends. Germline assignment: CDR1 SNHLY and CDR2 FYNNEI. This receptor was obtained from a human donor with classical Hodgkin lymphoma. Sequences were derived from peripheral blood mononuclear cells (PBMCs), sampled before the second cycle of nivolumab. The chain has TRBV2 and TRBJ2-5; D remains ambiguous. This CDR3 is CASADRFDETQYF. The CDR3, as DNA: TGTGCCAGCGCCGACCGCTTCGATGAGACCCAGTACTTC. Full variable domain (rest looked up from reference TRBV2 and TRBJ2-5): EPEVTQTPSHQVTQMGQEVILRCVPISNHLYFYWYRQILGQKVEFLVSFYNNEISEKSEIFDDQFSVERPDGSNFTLKIRSTKLEDSAMYFCASADRFDETQYFGPGTRLLVL.